This T cell receptor beta chain is from a study of CD8 T cells in ankylosing spondylitis (dated by TCRdb to the late 2010s). Study-wide context: To find TCR variants linked to disease, the study profiled T cell receptor beta repertoires in ankylosing spondylitis patients and healthy donors. Samples of peripheral blood were taken, and for ankylosing spondylitis patients, synovial fluid was collected as well. In total, the full study cohort was made up of over a hundred healthy donors and roughly 27 ankylosing spondylitis patients. The paper as a whole reports these results and caveats: The disease-linked clones showed a CD8+ phenotype and occurred at relatively low frequencies in peripheral blood. Some TCR beta motif variants had previously been reported in synovial fluid and blood of reactive arthritis patients, which suggested common disease-initiation mechanisms. According to the report, matched synovial fluid samples from ankylosing spondylitis patients were significantly enriched for the disease-linked clones. A TCR beta motif of several highly homologous amino acid variants appeared characteristic of blood from ankylosing spondylitis patients.

The instrument was an Illumina HiSeq 2500. Quantitative 5'-RACE with molecular barcodes was the method used to prepare the TCR beta libraries. The published analysis was carried out like this. A new computational method, built on a probabilistic model of VDJ rearrangement, was used to identify disease-linked TCR variants. The public sequencing data were trimmed at Q25 with fastp and processed into clonotypes with MiXCR by TCRdb, which kept only in-frame beta chains. When rows share a CDR3 protein, they turn into one entry using the most common DNA and genes. In this record, the V and J calls reflect TCRdb's handling and not the investigators' own analysis. Here the sample has around 300,000 distinct CDR3 sequences; less than 25% occur a single time. The ten largest clones take up 3.5% of the sample. A few counts support this clonotype. The specificity of this receptor is unknown. There are no base qualities to consult, and no much larger clone falls within one base.

Its CDR3 holds 17 amino acids, cysteine through phenylalanine. The retained sequence is limited to the CDR3, 51 bases, with the frame set at the first base. The germline V gene encodes CDR1 KGHSH and CDR2 LQKENI. Ends trimmed: V by 3 bases, J by 4 bases; bases unmatched to a gene: 10. The chain is encoded by TRBV18 joined to TRBJ2-5; 11 bases in the middle match TRBD2. The sequencing sample was made of blood, either unsorted or a sorted T cell fraction (not recorded which). The sequence was collected from a female donor with ankylosing spondylitis or in good health (not recorded which). CDR3 region: CASSPLPRLAGGETQYF. The nucleotide sequence reads TGTGCCAGCTCACCTCTCCCAAGGCTAGCGGGAGGAGAGACCCAGTACTTC.